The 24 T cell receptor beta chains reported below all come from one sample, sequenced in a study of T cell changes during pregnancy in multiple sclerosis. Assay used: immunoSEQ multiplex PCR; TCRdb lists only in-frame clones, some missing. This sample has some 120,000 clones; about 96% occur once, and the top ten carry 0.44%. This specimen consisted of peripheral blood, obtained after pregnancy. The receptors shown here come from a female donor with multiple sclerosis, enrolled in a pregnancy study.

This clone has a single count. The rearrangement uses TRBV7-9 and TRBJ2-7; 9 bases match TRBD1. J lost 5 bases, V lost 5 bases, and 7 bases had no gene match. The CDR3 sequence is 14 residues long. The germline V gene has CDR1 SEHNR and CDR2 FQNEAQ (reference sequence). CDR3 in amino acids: CASSGQGSDNEQYF. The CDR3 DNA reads TGTGCCAGCAGCGGACAGGGGTCGGACAACGAGCAGTACTTC.

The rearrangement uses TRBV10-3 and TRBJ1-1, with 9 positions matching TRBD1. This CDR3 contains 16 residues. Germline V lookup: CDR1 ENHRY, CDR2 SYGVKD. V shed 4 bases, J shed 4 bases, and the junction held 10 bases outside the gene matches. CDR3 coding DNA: TGTGCCATCAGTGGATCTCCGGGACAGGGAAGCACTGAAGCTTTCTTT. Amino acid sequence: CAISGSPGQGSTEAFF.

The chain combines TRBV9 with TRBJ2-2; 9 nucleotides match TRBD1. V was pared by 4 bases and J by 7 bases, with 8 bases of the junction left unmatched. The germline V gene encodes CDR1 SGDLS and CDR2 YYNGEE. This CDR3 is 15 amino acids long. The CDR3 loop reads CASSPWTGVGGELFF. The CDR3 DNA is TGTGCCAGCAGCCCGTGGACAGGGGTGGGCGGGGAGCTGTTTTTT.

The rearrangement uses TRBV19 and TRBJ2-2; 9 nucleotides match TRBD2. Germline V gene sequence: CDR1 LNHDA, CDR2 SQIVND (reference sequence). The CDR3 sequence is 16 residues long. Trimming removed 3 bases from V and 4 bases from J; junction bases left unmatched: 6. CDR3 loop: CASSIRLAGPTGELFF. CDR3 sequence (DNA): TGTGCCAGTAGTATTCGTCTAGCGGGACCCACCGGGGAGCTGTTTTTT.

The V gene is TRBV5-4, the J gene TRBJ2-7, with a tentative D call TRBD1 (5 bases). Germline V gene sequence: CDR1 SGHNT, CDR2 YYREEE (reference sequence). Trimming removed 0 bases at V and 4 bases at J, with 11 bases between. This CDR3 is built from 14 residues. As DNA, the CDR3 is TGTGCCAGCAGCTTGGGGCAGGGCAAATACGAGCAGTACTTC. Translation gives CASSLGQGKYEQYF. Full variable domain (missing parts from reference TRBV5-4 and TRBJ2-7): ETGVTQSPTHLIKTRGQQVTLRCSSQSGHNTVSWYQQALGQGPQFIFQYYREEENGRGNFPPRFSGLQFPNYSSELNVNALELDDSALYLCASSLGQGKYEQYFGPGTRLTVT.

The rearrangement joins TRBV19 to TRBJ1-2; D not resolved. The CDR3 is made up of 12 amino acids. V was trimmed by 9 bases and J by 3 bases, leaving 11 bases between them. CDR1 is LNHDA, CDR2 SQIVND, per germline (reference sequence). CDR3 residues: CASQRPYYGYTF. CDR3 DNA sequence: TGTGCCAGCCAGAGGCCCTACTATGGCTACACCTTC.

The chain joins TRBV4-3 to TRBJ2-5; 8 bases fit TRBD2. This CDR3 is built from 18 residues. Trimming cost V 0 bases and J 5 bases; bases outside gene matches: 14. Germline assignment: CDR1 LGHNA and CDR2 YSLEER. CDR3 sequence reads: CASSQEASGSSGGETQYF. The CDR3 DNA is TGCGCCAGCAGCCAAGAAGCGAGCGGGAGTTCAGGTGGGGAGACCCAGTACTTC.

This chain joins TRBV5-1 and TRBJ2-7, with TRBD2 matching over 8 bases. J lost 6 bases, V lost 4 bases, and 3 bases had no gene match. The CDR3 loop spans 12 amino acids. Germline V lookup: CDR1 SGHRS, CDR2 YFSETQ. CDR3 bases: TGCGCCAGCAGCGCGGGGGGATTCGAGCAGTACTTC. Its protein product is CASSAGGFEQYF.

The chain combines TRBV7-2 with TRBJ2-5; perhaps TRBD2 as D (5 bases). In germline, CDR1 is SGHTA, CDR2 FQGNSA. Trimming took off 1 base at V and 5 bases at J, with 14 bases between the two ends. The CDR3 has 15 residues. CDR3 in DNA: TGTGCCAGCAGCTTAGATCGGTTTAGCGAGGAGACCCAGTACTTC. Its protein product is CASSLDRFSEETQYF.

Here the CDR3 DNA reads TGTGCCAGCAGCGCGGACAGGAGGGAGAATGAGCAGTTCTTC. Protein: CASSADRRENEQFF. The chain links TRBV5-4 to TRBJ2-1; a possible D gene is TRBD1 (7 bases). CDR1 is SGHNT, CDR2 YYREEE, per germline (reference sequence). The CDR3 is made up of 14 amino acids. Trimming took off 4 bases at V and 7 bases at J, with 15 bases between the two ends.

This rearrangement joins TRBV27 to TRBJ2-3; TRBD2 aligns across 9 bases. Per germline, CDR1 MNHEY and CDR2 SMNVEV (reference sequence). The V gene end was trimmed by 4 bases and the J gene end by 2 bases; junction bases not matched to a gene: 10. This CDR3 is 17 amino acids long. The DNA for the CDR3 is TGTGCCAGCAGTTCCTATGGTGCGGGAGGGAACACAGATACGCAGTATTTT. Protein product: CASSSYGAGGNTDTQYF.

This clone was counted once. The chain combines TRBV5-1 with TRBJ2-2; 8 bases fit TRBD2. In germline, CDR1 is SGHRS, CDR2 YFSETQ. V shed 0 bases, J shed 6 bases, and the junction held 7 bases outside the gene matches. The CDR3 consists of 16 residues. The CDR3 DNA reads TGCGCCAGCAGCTTGGATACGGGAGGGCCCCCCGGGGAGCTGTTTTTT. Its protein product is CASSLDTGGPPGELFF. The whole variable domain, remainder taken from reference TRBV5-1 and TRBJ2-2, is KAGVTQTPRYLIKTRGQQVTLSCSPISGHRSVSWYQQTPGQGLQFLFEYFSETQRNKGNFPGRFSGRQFSNSRSEMNVSTLELGDSALYLCASSLDTGGPPGELFFGEGSRLTVL.

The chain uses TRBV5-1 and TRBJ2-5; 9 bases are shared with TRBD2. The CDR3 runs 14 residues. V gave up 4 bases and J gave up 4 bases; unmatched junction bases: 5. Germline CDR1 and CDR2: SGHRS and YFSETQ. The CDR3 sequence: CASSTSGSGETQYF. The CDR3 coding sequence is TGCGCCAGCAGCACTAGCGGGTCAGGAGAGACCCAGTACTTC.

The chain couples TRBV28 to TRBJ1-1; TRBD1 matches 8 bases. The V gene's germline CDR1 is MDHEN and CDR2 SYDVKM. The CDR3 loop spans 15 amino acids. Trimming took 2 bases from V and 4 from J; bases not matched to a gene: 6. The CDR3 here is CASSLGRGRSTEAFF. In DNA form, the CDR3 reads TGTGCCAGCAGTTTAGGCAGGGGGCGGTCCACTGAAGCTTTCTTT. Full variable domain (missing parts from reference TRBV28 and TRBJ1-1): DVKVTQSSRYLVKRTGEKVFLECVQDMDHENMFWYRQDPGLGLRLIYFSYDVKMKEKGDIPEGYSVSREKKERFSLILESASTNQTSMYLCASSLGRGRSTEAFFGQGTRLTVV.

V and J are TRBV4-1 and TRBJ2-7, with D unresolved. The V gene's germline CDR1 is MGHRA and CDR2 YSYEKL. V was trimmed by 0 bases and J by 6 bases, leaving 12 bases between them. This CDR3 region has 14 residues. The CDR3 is CASSQEGEGSEQYF. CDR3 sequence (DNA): TGCGCCAGCAGCCAAGAAGGAGAAGGCTCCGAGCAGTACTTC.

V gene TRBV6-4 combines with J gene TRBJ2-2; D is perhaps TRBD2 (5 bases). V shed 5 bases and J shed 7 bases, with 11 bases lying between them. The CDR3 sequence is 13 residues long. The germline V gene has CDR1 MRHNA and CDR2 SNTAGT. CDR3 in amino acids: CASSREFGGELFF. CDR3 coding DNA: TGTGCCAGCAGTAGGGAGTTCGGCGGGGAGCTGTTTTTT.

The CDR3, as DNA: TGCGCCAGCAGCTTGGCCCAAAACAGGGGAATGAACACTGAAGCTTTCTTT. Encoded protein: CASSLAQNRGMNTEAFF. The chain combines TRBV5-1 with TRBJ1-1, with 7 bases aligning to TRBD1. Trimming cost V 0 bases and J 0 bases; bases outside gene matches: 8. CDR3 length: 17 amino acids. Germline V gene sequence: CDR1 SGHRS, CDR2 YFSETQ.

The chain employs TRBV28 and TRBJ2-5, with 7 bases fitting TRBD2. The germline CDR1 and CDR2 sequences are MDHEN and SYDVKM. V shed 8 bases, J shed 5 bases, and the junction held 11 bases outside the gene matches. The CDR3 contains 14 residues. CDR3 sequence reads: CASVAGPGVETQYF. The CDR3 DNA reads TGTGCCAGCGTAGCGGGTCCTGGGGTGGAGACCCAGTACTTC.

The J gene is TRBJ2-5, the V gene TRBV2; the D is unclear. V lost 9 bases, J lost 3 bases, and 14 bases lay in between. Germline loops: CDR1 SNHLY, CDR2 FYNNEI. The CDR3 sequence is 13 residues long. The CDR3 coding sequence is TGTGCCAGAAAGAAGCTGAATGAAGAGACCCAGTACTTC. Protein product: CARKKLNEETQYF.

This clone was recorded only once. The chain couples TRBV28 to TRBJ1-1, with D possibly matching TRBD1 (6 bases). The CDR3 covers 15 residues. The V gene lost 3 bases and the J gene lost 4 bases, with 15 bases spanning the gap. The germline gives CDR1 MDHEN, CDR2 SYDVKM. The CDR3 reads CASSLRQGRSTEAFF. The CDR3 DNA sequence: TGTGCCAGCAGTTTGCGGCAGGGGAGAAGCACTGAAGCTTTCTTT.

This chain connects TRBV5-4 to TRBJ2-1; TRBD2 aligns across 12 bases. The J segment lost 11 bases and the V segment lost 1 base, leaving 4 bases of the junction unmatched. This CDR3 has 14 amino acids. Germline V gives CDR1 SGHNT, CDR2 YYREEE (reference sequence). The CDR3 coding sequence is TGTGCCAGCAGCTTGCTGACTAGCGGGGGCCAGCAGTTCTTC. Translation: CASSLLTSGGQQFF.

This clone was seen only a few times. CDR3 region: CASLNRVLTRMNTEAFF. CDR3 sequence (DNA): TGTGCCAGCTTAAACAGGGTACTTACTCGAATGAACACTGAAGCTTTCTTT. V usage is TRBV19 and J usage is TRBJ1-1; possible D gene TRBD1, 6 bases. This CDR3 comprises 17 residues. The ends were cut back, 9 bases at V and 0 bases at J, with 23 bases in the middle. Germline V gene sequence: CDR1 LNHDA, CDR2 SQIVND (reference sequence). The variable domain in full, completed from reference TRBV19 and TRBJ1-1, reads DGGITQSPKYLFRKEGQNVTLSCEQNLNHDAMYWYRQDPGQGLRLIYYSQIVNDFQKGDIAEGYSVSREKKESFPLTVTSAQKNPTAFYLCASLNRVLTRMNTEAFFGQGTRLTVV.

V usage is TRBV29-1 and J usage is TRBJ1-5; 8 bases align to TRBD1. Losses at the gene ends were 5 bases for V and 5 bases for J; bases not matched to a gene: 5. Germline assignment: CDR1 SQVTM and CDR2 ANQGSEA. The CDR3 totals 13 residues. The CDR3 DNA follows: TGCAGCGTTCTGGACAGGGAGGATCAGCCCCAGCATTTT. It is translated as CSVLDREDQPQHF.

This CDR3 reads CASSSLDDTYNEQFF. CDR3 DNA sequence: TGTGCCAGCAGCTCCTTAGATGATACCTACAATGAGCAGTTCTTC. The V gene is TRBV5-8, the J gene TRBJ2-1, with D uncertain. CDR1 and CDR2 (germline): SGHTS, YDEGEE. Trimming stripped 3 bases from V and 2 bases from J, with 12 bases between. CDR3 length: 15 residues.